The following is a TCR beta chain sequence with its context. Authors' data handling: Amplified reference gene primers provided the basis for estimating nucleated cell counts. The table came from immunoSEQ multiplex PCR; TCRdb's copy has only in-frame clones and leaves some out. Clone size and V and J calls were adopted from that table, with D and trimming inferred from the DNA. The sample shows roughly 70,000 clones, around 86% of them seen only once. The data originate from a study of blood T cell repertoires in COVID-19. The overall study: Samples representing acute and convalescent COVID-19 were sourced from the United States, Italy and Spain. T cells, B-cell-depleted T cells, or PBMCs supplied cDNA or gDNA.

CDR1 SGHRS and CDR2 YFSETQ come from the germline V gene. The CDR3 is made up of 16 amino acids. Trimming left V 0 bases short and J 0 bases short, with 10 bases between. The source material was peripheral blood. The chain employs TRBV5-1 and TRBJ1-3; D gene ambiguous. This clonotype was obtained from a man aged 50 or older with active COVID-19. The CDR3 DNA reads TGCGCCAGCAGCTTGGAAACCGGGAGCTCTGGAAACACCATATATTTT. Residues: CASSLETGSSGNTIYF.